This TCR beta chain stems from a study of beta chain features in type 1 diabetes (dated by TCRdb to between 2018 and 2020). Looking at the study overall: Mean age, gender distribution, total cell number and subset yield did not differ between patients and healthy donors. A total of under 120,000,000 sorted cells were examined across all samples, and RNA yield correlated strongly with the number of cells per subset. The study compared TCRB repertoires of sorted circulating CD4+ T cell subsets between recently diagnosed type 1 diabetes patients and matched healthy donors. Regulatory and stem cell-like memory subsets were obtained from only 8 patients and roughly eight healthy donors, while naive and central memory subsets were obtained from all 28 donors. Beyond this particular receptor, the publication reports: Naive, central memory and regulatory TCRB repertoires appeared more similar among patients than among healthy donors. Patients with type 1 diabetes made fewer insertions and deleted more nucleotides at VDJ recombination sites, implying thymic rearrangement abnormalities. Because small numbers of individuals were included in the HLA sub-analyses, any influence of HLA type on TCRB rearrangement was left unresolved. PCR might favor shorter templates, but patient and control samples were amplified and corrected together, so any skew would affect both groups equally. Because cDNA was sequenced instead of genomic DNA, activated cells with high expression could be over-represented, although the groups did not differ in activation or CD3 levels. A moderate but significant shortening of TCRB CDR3 length was observed in type 1 diabetes patients in all four CD4+ subsets.

From each donor, a single peripheral blood sample of about 110 mL on average was drawn into heparinised tubes. Using a panel that included CD45RO, CCR7, CD25, CD127, CD95 and CD27, naive, central memory, regulatory and stem cell-like memory CD4+ T cells were sorted on a BD FACSAria II. Every sorted population had a purity above 95%. PBMCs were isolated right away by Lymphoprep density gradient centrifugation and were stained directly, without culture. So that batch effects would be minimized, each experiment stained and sorted samples in pairs, pairing one healthy donor with one patient. With regard to this clone: No cognate antigen has been identified for it. No much larger clone is present one base from it, and per-base qualities are unavailable.

The entire isolated RNA was reverse transcribed using the High Capacity cDNA Reverse Transcription Kit, and thus expressed TCRB transcripts were sequenced. Deep immunoSEQ sequencing was performed on naive, central memory and regulatory T cell samples, with an average of about 3.6 million total reads per sample. After sorted cells were lysed in RLT buffer, RNA was extracted with DNase-treated RNeasy Micro or Mini kits, with the choice depending on cell number. Each cell subset was processed separately to prevent cross-contamination, with patient and healthy donor samples processed together. Using the immunoSEQ multiplex PCR, TCRB sequences were amplified from cDNA into 87-bp fragments spanning the CDR3 region. Sequencing of the amplicons was done on the Illumina HiSeq platform. The paper's processing steps were these. PCR bias was corrected computationally using synthetic template baselines, and reads within Hamming distance 2 were collapsed, with unmergeable singletons discarded. Reads were aligned against IMGT to assign V, D and J genes, CDR3 length and insertions or deletions at six rearrangement sites. Clonotype counts were normalized to sorted cell number within each subset before computing true diversity and Gini coefficients with the tcR R package. The overlap coefficient, calculated on TCRB nucleotide sequences, was used to measure repertoire sharing. The clones in this table, taken by TCRdb from immuneACCESS, are in-frame only. Not every clone is retained; where verified, under half of the shortfall comes from an unresolved V gene, and the cause of the rest is unknown. V, J and clone size were drawn from that table, and D and trimming were deduced from the DNA. For this sample the table gives under 150,000 clones, of which about 7% were detected only once. The top ten clonotypes cover around 1.3% of the sample.

Including cysteine and phenylalanine, the CDR3 has 13 amino acids. Only the CDR3 region is kept as DNA, spanning 39 bases read in frame from base 1. Cut back by 6 bases and 8 bases, the V and J ends lie 13 bases apart. CDR1 and CDR2, looked up from the germline V gene, are MDHEN and SYDVKM. This sequence was found in a woman under 40 in good health. Recombination linked TRBV28 to TRBJ1-4; no D gene is confidently identified. The sample consisted of central memory CD4+ T cells from blood. For the CDR3, the sequence is CASRPRAGEKLFF. The DNA sequence is given as TGTGCCAGCAGACCTCGTGCGGGAGAAAAACTGTTTTTT.